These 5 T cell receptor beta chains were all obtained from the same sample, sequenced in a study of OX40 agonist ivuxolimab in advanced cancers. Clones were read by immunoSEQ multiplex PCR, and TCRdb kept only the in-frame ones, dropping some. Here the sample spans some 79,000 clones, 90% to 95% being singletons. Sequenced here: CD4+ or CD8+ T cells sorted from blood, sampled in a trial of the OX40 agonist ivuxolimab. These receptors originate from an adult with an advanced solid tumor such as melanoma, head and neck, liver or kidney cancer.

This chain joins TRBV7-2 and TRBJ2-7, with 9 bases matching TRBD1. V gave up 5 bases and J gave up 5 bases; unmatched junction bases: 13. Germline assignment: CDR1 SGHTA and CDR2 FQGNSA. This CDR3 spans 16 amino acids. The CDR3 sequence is CASSGPGQGVIHEQYF. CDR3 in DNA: TGTGCCAGCAGCGGGCCGGGACAGGGAGTTATCCACGAGCAGTACTTC.

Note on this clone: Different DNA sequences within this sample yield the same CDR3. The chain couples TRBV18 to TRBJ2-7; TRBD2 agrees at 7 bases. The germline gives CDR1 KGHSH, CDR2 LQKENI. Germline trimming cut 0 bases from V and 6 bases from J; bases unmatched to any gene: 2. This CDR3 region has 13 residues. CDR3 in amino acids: CASSPPGGGEQYF. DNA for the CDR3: TGTGCCAGCTCACCACCTGGGGGGGGCGAGCAGTACTTC.

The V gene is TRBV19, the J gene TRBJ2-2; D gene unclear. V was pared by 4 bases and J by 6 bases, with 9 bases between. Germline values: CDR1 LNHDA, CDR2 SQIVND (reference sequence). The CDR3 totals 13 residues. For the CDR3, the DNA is TGTGCCAGTAGTACCAACGGACCCGGGGAGCTGTTTTTT. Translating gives CASSTNGPGELFF.

In nucleotides, the CDR3 is TGTGCCTGGAATTTTTGGGGGGGCCTTGGAAACACCATATATTTT. Translation gives CAWNFWGGLGNTIYF. The genes are TRBV30 and TRBJ1-3; tentative D call: TRBD1 (6 bases). Trimming cost V 4 bases and J 3 bases, with 16 bases left between them. Germline-derived CDR1 and CDR2 are GTSNPN and SVGIG (reference sequence). This CDR3 comprises 15 residues.

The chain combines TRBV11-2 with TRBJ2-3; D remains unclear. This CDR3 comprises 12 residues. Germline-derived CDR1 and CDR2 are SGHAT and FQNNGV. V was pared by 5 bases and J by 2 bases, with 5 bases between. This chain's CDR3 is CASSPVTDTQYF. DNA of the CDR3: TGTGCCAGCAGCCCGGTCACAGATACGCAGTATTTT.